This T cell receptor beta chain was retrieved from a study of shared clonotypes between healthy human individuals (dated by TCRdb to the early 2020s). For the wider study: A few men and two women, aged 18 to 49 years, made up the cohort. Per donor, leukapheresis produced somewhere between about 0.94 and 9.5 billion PBMCs. To increase sequencing depth and limit assay-specific biases, TCR repertoire library preparation and sequencing were carried out by different laboratories using diverse techniques. The study deeply sequenced blood TCR repertoires of about 5 healthy adults to estimate repertoire size and the extent of clonotype sharing between individuals. For each donor, CD4 naive and CD4 memory were each run on three plates, CD8 naive on two plates, and CD8 memory on one plate. What the authors observed across the whole study: Clonotypes shared by all four sorted-subset donors showed higher generation probabilities than non-shared clonotypes. When a few donors were compared, the shared fraction of clonotypes was about 5.5% for naive CD4, 3.5% to 4% for naive CD8, 2.3% for memory CD4, and 0.35% to 0.4% for memory CD8. Pairwise subsampling indicated that sequencing depth was expected to affect the degree of clonotype sharing among donors. The small number of donors limited the genetic and exposure-history diversity represented. Only blood was sampled, and tissue TCR repertoires likely differ from those in blood. Estimated clonotype richness was generally larger for naive than for memory subsets. Rarefaction of sorted-subset datasets indicated incomplete sequencing despite the large sequencing depth.

Remarks on this clone: Its antigen remains unidentified. There are no base qualities to consult, and no much larger clone falls within one base.

Using the deep immunoSEQ assay, multiplex PCR amplified TCR CDR3 regions from genomic DNA. Extracted genomic DNA from each cell subset was distributed evenly across all wells of several immunoSEQ 96-well plates, and each plate was treated as a replicate. For sorted subsets, roughly 200 ng of genomic DNA, equivalent to some 30,000 T cell genomes, went into each replicate PCR. The purified libraries were quantified using a Qubit 3.0 fluorometer, sized with a Bioanalyzer 2100, and then quantified again using the KAPA Library Quantification kit. Every immunoSEQ 96-well plate was sequenced on a dedicated single-read 150-cycle Illumina NextSeq 550 flow cell. In the source study's methods: Because only junctional sequences without quality scores were contained in the immunoSEQ output, filtering matching that applied to full-length reads could not be performed. Sequences were annotated with PyIR, a Python wrapper for IgBLAST v1.9, using IMGT germline references to assign V/J genes and CDR3. Reads were removed for weak V/J assignments (E-value above 1e-6), missing CDR3, stop codons, out-of-frame junctions, or ambiguous translated residues. V3J clonotypes were defined as sequences sharing the same inferred V gene, J gene, and CDR3 amino acid sequence. The percentage overlap between two repertoires was calculated by dividing the number of shared unique clonotypes by the size of the smaller repertoire. Three approaches were used to assess repertoire richness: RTK rarefaction, the Chao1 estimator, and Recon v2.1 estimates of unobserved clonotypes. Generation probabilities were computed with OLGA for all TCRbeta clonotypes obtained by the gDNA method from several donors. As stored in TCRdb, this immuneACCESS dataset retains in-frame rearrangements with V and J assigned. A fraction of the clones does not appear; measured against another copy, unresolved V genes explain less than half of the discrepancy, and the remainder lacks a known reason. The V and J calls and clone size were taken over from that table, and D and trimming were inferred from the DNA. The sample table contains some 2,000,000 clones; only one count was recorded for less than 95% of them. In total, the top ten clones hold roughly 1.1% of the sample.

CD8 naive samples consisted of CD45RO-negative cells that were positively selected for CCR7, yielding a CD45RA+CCR7+ population without TemRA cells. The donors were healthy, HIV-negative adults who had no recently reported acute infections or vaccinations. Only Caucasian adults living in Nashville, Tennessee, USA were represented among the donors. After blood collection by leukapheresis, PBMCs were isolated using Ficoll-Histopaque density gradient centrifugation and then cryopreserved in the vapor phase of liquid nitrogen. Analytical flow cytometry was used to check the purity and quantity of each magnetically sorted T cell population. Genomic DNA was isolated from every sorted fraction and measured by UV absorbance on a Nanodrop 2000c. The TCR was taken from a man younger than 35 in good health. The sequenced material came from naive CD8+ T cells sorted from blood. The cell subset or site label on this specimen signifies: CD45RA+CCR7+.

At the DNA level, the sequence is TGTGCCAGCAGATCCTTGGGACAGGGTATCTACGAGCAGTACTTC. This is translated as CASRSLGQGIYEQYF. The chain is made from TRBV6-5 and TRBJ2-7, with 9 bases matching TRBD1. CDR1 and CDR2 were assigned from the germline V gene as MNHEY and SVGAGI. Here V drops 6 bases and J drops 3 bases, and the junction holds 9 bases not matched to any gene. The CDR3 runs 15 residues from the cysteine to the phenylalanine. Of the read, only the CDR3 DNA is kept; its 45 bases are in frame from base 1.